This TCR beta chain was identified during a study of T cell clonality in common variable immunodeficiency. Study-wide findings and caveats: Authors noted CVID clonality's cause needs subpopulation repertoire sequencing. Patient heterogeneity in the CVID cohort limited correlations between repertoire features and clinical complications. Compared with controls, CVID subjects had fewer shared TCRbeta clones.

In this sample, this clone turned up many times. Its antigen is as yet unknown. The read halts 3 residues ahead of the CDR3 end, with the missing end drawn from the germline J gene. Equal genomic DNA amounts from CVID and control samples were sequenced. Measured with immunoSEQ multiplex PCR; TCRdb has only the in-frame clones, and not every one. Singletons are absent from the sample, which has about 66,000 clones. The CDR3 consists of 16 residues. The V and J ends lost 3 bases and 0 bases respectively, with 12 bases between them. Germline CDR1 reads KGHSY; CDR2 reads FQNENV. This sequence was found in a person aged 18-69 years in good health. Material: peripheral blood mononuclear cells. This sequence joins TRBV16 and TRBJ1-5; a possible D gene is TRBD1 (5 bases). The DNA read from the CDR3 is TGTGCCAGCAGCCAGAGGATGCAGGGTAGCAATCAGCCC. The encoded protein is CASSQRMQGSNQP. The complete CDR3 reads CASSQRMQGSNQPQHF.